The 9 T cell receptor beta chains listed next were all sequenced from one sample in a study of blood T cell repertoires in COVID-19. Here immunoSEQ multiplex PCR was the method, and the copy in TCRdb shows in-frame clones only, minus some. The sample has about 250,000 clones, roughly 85% seen once. The sample consisted of PBMCs or T cells enriched from blood (not recorded which). The receptors were sampled from a woman aged 50 to 60 with acute COVID-19.

This chain connects TRBV30 to TRBJ1-2, with TRBD1 identical over 8 bases. The CDR3 is made up of 12 amino acids. Germline values: CDR1 GTSNPN, CDR2 SVGIG (reference sequence). The V segment lost 5 bases and the J segment 2 bases; nucleotides outside the gene matches: 1. The CDR3 region is CAWGQGNYGYTF. CDR3 nucleotide sequence: TGTGCCTGGGGACAGGGAAACTATGGCTACACCTTC.

This rearrangement joins TRBV9 to TRBJ1-5, with 7 nucleotides matching TRBD1. Germline lookup yields CDR1 SGDLS and CDR2 YYNGEE. Unmatched junction bases numbered 3, after V lost 3 bases and J lost 3 bases. The CDR3 extends over 14 amino acids. The CDR3 bases are TGTGCCAGCAGCGAGACAGGGTCCAATCAGCCCCAGCATTTT. Residues: CASSETGSNQPQHF.

This clone was counted once. Different DNA sequences within this sample yield the same CDR3. This chain joins TRBV5-1 and TRBJ1-5; 8 bases agree with TRBD1. Losses at the gene ends were 0 bases for V and 1 base for J; bases not matched to a gene: 0. The CDR3 consists of 15 residues. The V gene's germline CDR1 is SGHRS and CDR2 YFSETQ. CDR3 sequence: CASSLGQGSNQPQHF. The CDR3 DNA sequence: TGCGCCAGCAGCTTGGGACAGGGGAGCAATCAGCCCCAGCATTTT.

The chain is built from TRBV6-4 and TRBJ1-1, with D tentatively TRBD1 (6 bases). Germline CDR1 reads MRHNA; CDR2 reads SNTAGT. This CDR3 comprises 15 residues. V gave up 3 bases and J gave up 1 base, with 12 bases separating them. The CDR3 DNA follows: TGTGCCAGCAGTGAAAACAGGGATCAGAACACTGAAGCTTTCTTT. Translation gives CASSENRDQNTEAFF.

The V gene is TRBV5-4, the J gene TRBJ2-7, with unresolved D. V was clipped by 0 bases and J by 1 base, with 11 bases between them. The CDR3 consists of 15 residues. The germline V gene encodes CDR1 SGHNT and CDR2 YYREEE (reference sequence). CDR3 bases: TGTGCCAGCAGCTTGGCGATGTCCGCGTCCTACGAGCAGTACTTC. It codes for CASSLAMSASYEQYF.

The V and J genes are TRBV9 and TRBJ1-2; TRBD1 aligns across 10 bases. Germline values: CDR1 SGDLS, CDR2 YYNGEE. J gave up 8 bases and V 0 bases, and 1 base lay outside the gene matches. There are 13 residues in the CDR3. The CDR3 is CASSVATGGGYTF. The CDR3 region has the DNA TGTGCCAGCAGCGTAGCGACAGGGGGCGGCTACACCTTC.

The chain joins TRBV11-2 to TRBJ1-5; D possibly corresponds to TRBD1 (5 bases). Germline CDR1 reads SGHAT; CDR2 reads FQNNGV. The germline V and J ends were trimmed by 0 bases and 2 bases, with 11 bases remaining between them. This CDR3 is built from 16 residues. As DNA, the CDR3 is TGTGCCAGCAGCTTAGAGGGAGGGGCGGGCAATCAGCCCCAGCATTTT. Translation gives CASSLEGGAGNQPQHF.

As DNA, the CDR3 is TGTGCCAGCAGCCAAGATTCAGGGGCAGGGTCAGATACGCAGTATTTT. As protein: CASSQDSGAGSDTQYF. The V call is TRBV3-1 (or the pseudogene TRBV3-2), the J call TRBJ2-3, with D possibly being TRBD1 (6 bases). This CDR3 is built from 16 residues. In germline, CDR1 is LGHDT, CDR2 YNNKEL (reference sequence). V lost 0 bases and J 4 bases, leaving 14 bases between the germline ends.

This CDR3 is CASTSTVGTYEQYF. The CDR3 DNA follows: TGTGCCAGTACCTCGACAGTCGGTACCTACGAGCAGTACTTC. The chain links TRBV19 to TRBJ2-7; weak D call: TRBD1 (5 bases). CDR1 and CDR2 from the germline V gene are LNHDA and SQIVND (reference sequence). V lost 7 bases and J lost 2, with 15 bases in between. This CDR3 is built from 14 residues.